Here is one T cell receptor (beta chain) with its context. Its antigen is still unknown. This entry belongs to a study of T cell responses to AZD1222 COVID-19 vaccine. TCRdb's table, derived via immunoSEQ multiplex PCR, lists solely in-frame clones and lacks some. The table has 100,000 to 150,000 clones, approximately 90% seen once. Study outcomes and limitations: Close to half of all spike-specific TCRs reportedly target regions of the variants that are unmutated.

Trimming removed 4 bases at V and 0 bases at J, with 12 bases between. CDR1 is ENHRY and CDR2 is SYGVKD in the germline V gene. The CDR3 is 15 residues long. The source of this sequence is an adult who received the AZD1222 COVID-19 vaccine. V is TRBV10-3 and J is TRBJ1-1, with D possibly TRBD1 on 6 matching bases. The material sequenced was peripheral blood, taken 28 days after the second AZD1222 dose. The CDR3 DNA reads as TGTGCCATCAGTGTAGACAGGTCAATGAACACTGAAGCTTTCTTT. Protein sequence: CAISVDRSMNTEAFF.